This passage covers 20 T cell receptor beta chains from one sample sequenced in a study of cytomegalovirus exposure and HLA in healthy donors. PCR was performed using 60 Vbeta and 13 Jbeta primers. Clones were sequenced by immunoSEQ multiplex PCR, and TCRdb holds only the in-frame ones, with some missing. This table has roughly 200,000 clones, 70% to 90% appearing once. Sequenced input: PBMCs. Receptors originate from a man younger than 45 in good health and CMV-seronegative.

This chain connects TRBV11-3 to TRBJ2-1; D is perhaps TRBD1 (5 bases). This CDR3 comprises 15 residues. V was cut by 2 bases and J by 8 bases, with 16 bases left in between. Germline assignment: CDR1 SGHNT and CDR2 YENEEA. CDR3 sequence (DNA): TGTGCCAGCAGCTTATCTTACCGCAGGGCTGATGAGCAGTTCTTC. It codes for CASSLSYRRADEQFF. Full variable domain (outside the CDR3, taken from reference TRBV11-3 and TRBJ2-1): EAGVVQSPRYKIIEKKQPVAFWCNPISGHNTLYWYLQNLGQGPELLIRYENEEAVDDSQLPKDRFSAERLKGVDSTLKIQPAELGDSAVYLCASSLSYRRADEQFFGPGTRLTVL.

The rearrangement joins TRBV12-5 to TRBJ1-2; D gene uncertain. Trimming stripped 5 bases from V and 5 bases from J, with 9 bases between. CDR3 length: 12 amino acids. In germline, CDR1 is LGHNT, CDR2 FRNRAP. The CDR3 region has the DNA TGTGCTAGTGGTAGAGGAGGATATGGCTACACCTTC. It encodes CASGRGGYGYTF.

The sample holds a few counts of this clone. The rearrangement links TRBV9 to TRBJ1-3; D is undetermined. This CDR3 has 12 residues. Germline lookup yields CDR1 SGDLS and CDR2 YYNGEE. Deletions cut 10 bases from V and 2 bases from J, with 10 bases between. The DNA for the CDR3 is TGTGCCTCGGGATCTACTGGAAACACCATATATTTT. This encodes CASGSTGNTIYF. Complete variable domain (other parts from reference TRBV9 and TRBJ1-3): DSGVTQTPKHLITATGQRVTLRCSPRSGDLSVYWYQQSLDQGLQFLIQYYNGEERAKGNILERFSAQQFPDLHSELNLSSLELGDSALYFCASGSTGNTIYFGEGSWLTVV.

The V and J genes are TRBV10-1 and TRBJ2-7; possibly TRBD1 for D (5 bases). Germline V gene sequence: CDR1 WNHNN, CDR2 SYGVQD (reference sequence). Trimming stripped 2 bases from V and 9 bases from J, with 17 bases between. This CDR3 has 14 amino acids. CDR3 in DNA: TGCGCCAGCAGTGAGCAGGGTTCCTCTACGAGGCAGTACTTC. It specifies CASSEQGSSTRQYF.

The chain joins TRBV28 to TRBJ2-7; D possibly corresponds to TRBD1 (6 bases). CDR3 length: 13 amino acids. V was cut by 5 bases and J by 3 bases, with 11 bases left in between. Per the germline V gene, CDR1 is MDHEN and CDR2 is SYDVKM. The CDR3 is CASSQGLVYEQYF. The CDR3 bases are TGTGCCAGCAGTCAGGGGTTAGTCTACGAGCAGTACTTC. Using reference TRBV28 and TRBJ2-7 for the parts outside the CDR3, the full variable domain is DVKVTQSSRYLVKRTGEKVFLECVQDMDHENMFWYRQDPGLGLRLIYFSYDVKMKEKGDIPEGYSVSREKKERFSLILESASTNQTSMYLCASSQGLVYEQYFGPGTRLTVT.

The rearrangement uses TRBV7-9 and TRBJ1-2; D may be TRBD1 (5 bases). V was pared by 5 bases and J by 0 bases, with 13 bases between. CDR3 size: 15 residues. Germline CDR1 SEHNR, CDR2 FQNEAQ (reference sequence). CDR3 residues: CASSDLRQTNYGYTF. Here the CDR3 DNA reads TGTGCCAGCAGCGACCTAAGACAGACTAACTATGGCTACACCTTC.

The chain is built from TRBV28 and TRBJ1-1; 8 nucleotides align to TRBD1. The ends lost 5 bases at V and 2 bases at J; junction bases unmatched: 10. The CDR3 consists of 16 residues. Germline loops: CDR1 MDHEN, CDR2 SYDVKM. DNA of the CDR3: TGTGCCAGCAGTCCAGGGGGCGCAGCCCGTAACACTGAAGCTTTCTTT. It is translated as CASSPGGAARNTEAFF.

This clone occurred a few times. The rearrangement uses TRBV7-9 and TRBJ2-5, with a weak D call TRBD2 (6 bases). CDR1 SEHNR and CDR2 FQNEAQ come from the germline V gene (reference sequence). The CDR3 spans 15 residues. V was cut by 5 bases and J by 3 bases, with 16 bases left in between. The CDR3 bases are TGTGCCAGCAGCCCACCCCTAGCGACAGAAGAGACCCAGTACTTC. Its translation: CASSPPLATEETQYF. Filled out from reference TRBV7-9 and TRBJ2-5, the complete variable domain reads DTGVSQNPRHKITKRGQNVTFRCDPISEHNRLYWYRQTLGQGPEFLTYFQNEAQLEKSRLLSDRFSAERPKGSFSTLEIQRTEQGDSAMYLCASSPPLATEETQYFGPGTRLLVL.

As concerns this clone: Other DNA sequences within the sample encode an identical CDR3. This chain connects TRBV9 to TRBJ2-7; 8 nucleotides line up with TRBD1. This CDR3 spans 15 amino acids. The germline V gene has CDR1 SGDLS and CDR2 YYNGEE. V was clipped by 2 bases and J by 0 bases; unmatched bases: 4. The CDR3 region has the DNA TGTGCCAGCAGCGTTGGGACAGGTCCCTCCTACGAGCAGTACTTC. Encoded protein: CASSVGTGPSYEQYF.

CDR3 loop: CASKRQGAAYNEQFF. For the CDR3, the DNA is TGTGCCAGCAAAAGACAGGGGGCGGCCTACAATGAGCAGTTCTTC. The chain employs TRBV6-1 and TRBJ2-1, with 10 bases fitting TRBD1. The CDR3 is 15 amino acids. Germline lookup yields CDR1 MNHNS and CDR2 SASEGT. Losses at the gene ends were 7 bases for V and 2 bases for J; bases not matched to a gene: 5.

This clone was detected only a few times. V gene TRBV19 combines with J gene TRBJ1-2, with unresolved D. V dropped 3 bases and J dropped 5 bases, with 16 bases sitting between them. This CDR3 spans 15 amino acids. The V gene's germline CDR1 is LNHDA and CDR2 SQIVND (reference sequence). CDR3 bases: TGTGCCAGTAGTATTTCAAAAGCAGGAACTTATGGCTACACCTTC. Translating gives CASSISKAGTYGYTF.

J is TRBJ2-3 and V is TRBV4-1, with D possibly being TRBD1 (6 bases). CDR3 length: 15 residues. Trimming stripped 4 bases from V and 6 bases from J, with 17 bases between. Germline loops: CDR1 MGHRA, CDR2 YSYEKL. The CDR3 bases are TGCGCCAGCAGCCGAAAACAGGGTAGGGAGGATACGCAGTATTTT. Its translation: CASSRKQGREDTQYF.

On this clone: A junction end diverges from the germline sequence, so it may reflect a read error. The chain uses TRBV7-9 and TRBJ2-7; 9 bases match TRBD1. CDR3 length: 16 residues. Per the germline V gene, CDR1 is SEHNR and CDR2 is FQNEAQ (reference sequence). CDR3 protein: CSSSLDRGISRYEQYF. In nucleotides, the CDR3 is TGTTCCAGCAGCTTAGACAGGGGGATAAGCCGCTACGAGCAGTACTTC.

The CDR3 sequence: CASRRGLTCSYEQYF. CDR3 nucleotides: TGCGCCAGCAGACGCGGGCTGACCTGCTCCTACGAGCAGTACTTC. The chain links TRBV23-1 to TRBJ2-7; possible D gene TRBD2, 5 bases. TRBV23-1 is an ORF, with its function uncertain. The CDR3 covers 15 residues. V gave up 6 bases and J gave up 0 bases, with 15 bases separating them.

The V gene is TRBV5-1, the J gene TRBJ2-7; tentatively, D is TRBD1 (6 bases). The CDR3 is 13 amino acids. Trimming shortened V by 4 bases and J by 2 bases, and 10 bases separated the two germline ends. Germline V gene data show CDR1 as SGHRS and CDR2 as YFSETQ. In DNA form, the CDR3 reads TGCGCCAGCAGCCAGACAGGTCCCTACGAGCAGTACTTC. It is translated as CASSQTGPYEQYF.

The chain couples TRBV7-3 to TRBJ2-1; D call uncertain. V lost 4 bases and J lost 3, with 7 bases in between. Germline CDR1 reads SGHTA; CDR2 reads FQGTGA. The CDR3 loop spans 13 amino acids. The CDR3 reads CASSSGRYNEQFF. CDR3 nucleotides: TGTGCCAGCAGCTCCGGTCGCTACAATGAGCAGTTCTTC.

V is TRBV4-3 and J is TRBJ2-7; the D gene is possibly TRBD1 (5 bases). Trimming removed 0 bases from V and 2 bases from J, with 11 bases in between. The V gene's germline CDR1 is LGHNA and CDR2 YSLEER. The CDR3 loop spans 15 amino acids. CDR3 DNA sequence: TGCGCCAGCAGCCAAGAACTTGGGGCCCCCTACGAGCAGTACTTC. Translation gives CASSQELGAPYEQYF.

The V call is TRBV7-6, the J call TRBJ1-5; TRBD1 is a possible D gene (5 bases). V dropped 7 bases and J dropped 4 bases, with 14 bases sitting between them. Germline V gene lookup returns CDR1 SGHVS and CDR2 FNYEAQ. CDR3 length equals 14 residues. The chain's CDR3 is CASNVTALNQPQHF. The CDR3 DNA sequence: TGTGCCAGCAATGTGACAGCGCTGAATCAGCCCCAGCATTTT.

The chain recombines TRBV19 with TRBJ1-1, with D possibly TRBD1 on 6 matching bases. CDR1 and CDR2 from the germline V gene are LNHDA and SQIVND (reference sequence). The CDR3 spans 14 residues. Trimming left V 3 bases short and J 5 bases short, with 13 bases between. Written as DNA, the CDR3 is TGTGCCAGTAGTATTGTGGAGGGGGGGACTGAAGCTTTCTTT. It encodes CASSIVEGGTEAFF.

The chain has TRBV27 and TRBJ2-3; D might be TRBD2 (7 bases). From germline, CDR1 is MNHEY and CDR2 SMNVEV (reference sequence). This CDR3 has 18 residues. Trimming stripped 5 bases from V and 0 bases from J, with 21 bases between. The CDR3 reads CASSERGASKRSTDTQYF. The CDR3, as DNA: TGTGCCAGCAGTGAACGGGGGGCCTCGAAAAGGAGCACAGATACGCAGTATTTT.